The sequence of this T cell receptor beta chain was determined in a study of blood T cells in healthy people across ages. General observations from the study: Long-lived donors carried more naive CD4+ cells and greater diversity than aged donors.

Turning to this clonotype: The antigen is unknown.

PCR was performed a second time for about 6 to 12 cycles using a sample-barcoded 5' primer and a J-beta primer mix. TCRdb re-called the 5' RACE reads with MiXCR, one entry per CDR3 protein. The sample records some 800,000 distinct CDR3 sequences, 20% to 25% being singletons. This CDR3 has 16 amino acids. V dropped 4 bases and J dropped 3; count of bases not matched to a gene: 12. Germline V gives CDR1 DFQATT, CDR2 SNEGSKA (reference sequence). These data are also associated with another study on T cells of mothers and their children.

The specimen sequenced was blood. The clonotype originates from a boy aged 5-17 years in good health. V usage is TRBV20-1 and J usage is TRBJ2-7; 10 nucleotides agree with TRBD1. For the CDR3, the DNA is TGCAGTGCTAACAGTCTGGACAGGGGGGTGGGCTACGAGCAGTACTTC. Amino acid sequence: CSANSLDRGVGYEQYF.